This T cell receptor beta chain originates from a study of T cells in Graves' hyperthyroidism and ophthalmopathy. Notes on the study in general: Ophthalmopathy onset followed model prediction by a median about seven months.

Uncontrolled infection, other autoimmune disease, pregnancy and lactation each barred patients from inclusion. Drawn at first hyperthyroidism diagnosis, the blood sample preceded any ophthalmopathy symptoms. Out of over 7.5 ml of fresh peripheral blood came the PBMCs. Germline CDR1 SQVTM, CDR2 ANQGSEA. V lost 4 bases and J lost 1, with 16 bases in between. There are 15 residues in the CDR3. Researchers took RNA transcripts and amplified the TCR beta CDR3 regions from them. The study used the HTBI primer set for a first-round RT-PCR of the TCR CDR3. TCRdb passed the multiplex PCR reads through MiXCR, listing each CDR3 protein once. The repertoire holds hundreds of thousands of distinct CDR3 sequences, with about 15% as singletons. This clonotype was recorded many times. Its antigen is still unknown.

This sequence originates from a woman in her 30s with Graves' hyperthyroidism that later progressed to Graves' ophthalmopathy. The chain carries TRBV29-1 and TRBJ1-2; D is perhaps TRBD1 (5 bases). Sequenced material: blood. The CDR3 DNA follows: TGCAGCGTTGTCGGGGTCCAGGGATTTAACTATGGCTACACCTTC. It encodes CSVVGVQGFNYGYTF. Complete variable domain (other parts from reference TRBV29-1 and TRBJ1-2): SAVISQKPSRDICQRGTSLTIQCQVDSQVTMMFWYRQQPGQSLTLIATANQGSEATYESGFVIDKFPISRPNLTFSTLTVSNMSPEDSSIYLCSVVGVQGFNYGYTFGSGTRLTVV.